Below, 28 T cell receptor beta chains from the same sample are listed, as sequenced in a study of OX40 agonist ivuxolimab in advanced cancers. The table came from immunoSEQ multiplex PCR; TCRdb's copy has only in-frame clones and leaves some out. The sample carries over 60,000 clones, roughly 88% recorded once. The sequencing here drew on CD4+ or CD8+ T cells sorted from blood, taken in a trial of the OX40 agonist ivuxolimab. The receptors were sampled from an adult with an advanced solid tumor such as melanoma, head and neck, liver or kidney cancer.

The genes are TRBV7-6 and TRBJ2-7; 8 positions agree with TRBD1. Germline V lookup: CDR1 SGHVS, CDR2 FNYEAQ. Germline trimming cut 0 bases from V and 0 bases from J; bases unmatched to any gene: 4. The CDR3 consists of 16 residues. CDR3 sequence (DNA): TGTGCCAGCAGCTTAGCATCCGGGACAGGCTCCTACGAGCAGTACTTC. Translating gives CASSLASGTGSYEQYF. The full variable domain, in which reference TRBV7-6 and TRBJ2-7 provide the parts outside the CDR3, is GAGVSQSPRYKVTKRGQDVALRCDPISGHVSLYWYRQALGQGPEFLTYFNYEAQQDKSGLPNDRFSAERPEGSISTLTIQRTEQRDSAMYRCASSLASGTGSYEQYFGPGTRLTVT.

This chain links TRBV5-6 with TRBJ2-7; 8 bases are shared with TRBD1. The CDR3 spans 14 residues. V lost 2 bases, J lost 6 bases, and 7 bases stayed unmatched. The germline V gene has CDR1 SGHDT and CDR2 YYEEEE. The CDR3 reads CASSFAGQAGEQYF. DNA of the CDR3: TGTGCCAGCAGCTTCGCGGGACAGGCCGGCGAGCAGTACTTC.

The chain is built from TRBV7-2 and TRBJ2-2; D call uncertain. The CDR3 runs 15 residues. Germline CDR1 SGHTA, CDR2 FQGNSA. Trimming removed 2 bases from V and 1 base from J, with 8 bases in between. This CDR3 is CASSLSPLNTGELFF. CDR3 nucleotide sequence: TGTGCCAGCAGCTTATCCCCTCTGAACACCGGGGAGCTGTTTTTT.

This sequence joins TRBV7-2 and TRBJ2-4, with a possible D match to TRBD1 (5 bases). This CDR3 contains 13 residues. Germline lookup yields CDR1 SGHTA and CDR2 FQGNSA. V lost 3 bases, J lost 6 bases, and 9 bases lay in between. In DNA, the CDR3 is TGTGCCAGCAGCTTTACAGGTTTAAACATTCAGTACTTC. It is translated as CASSFTGLNIQYF.

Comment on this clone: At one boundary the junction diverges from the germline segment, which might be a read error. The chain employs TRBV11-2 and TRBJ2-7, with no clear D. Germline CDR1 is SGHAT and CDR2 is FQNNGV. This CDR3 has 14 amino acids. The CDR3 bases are TGTTCCAGCAGCTCAAATCCCCCCGACTACGAGCAGTACTTC. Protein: CSSSSNPPDYEQYF.

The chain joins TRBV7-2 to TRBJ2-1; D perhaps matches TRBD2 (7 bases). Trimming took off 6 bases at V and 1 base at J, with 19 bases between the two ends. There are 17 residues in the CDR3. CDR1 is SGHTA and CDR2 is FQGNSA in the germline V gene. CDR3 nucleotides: TGTGCCAGCAGTCCCGCGGGGGCTGGGCGGTCCTACAATGAGCAGTTCTTC. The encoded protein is CASSPAGAGRSYNEQFF.

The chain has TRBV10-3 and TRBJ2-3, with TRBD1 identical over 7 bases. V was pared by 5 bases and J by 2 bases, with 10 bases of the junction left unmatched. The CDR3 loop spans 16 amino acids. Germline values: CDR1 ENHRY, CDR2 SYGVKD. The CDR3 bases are TGTGCCATCAGTCCGGGACAGACGAACCCCACAGATACGCAGTATTTT. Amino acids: CAISPGQTNPTDTQYF.

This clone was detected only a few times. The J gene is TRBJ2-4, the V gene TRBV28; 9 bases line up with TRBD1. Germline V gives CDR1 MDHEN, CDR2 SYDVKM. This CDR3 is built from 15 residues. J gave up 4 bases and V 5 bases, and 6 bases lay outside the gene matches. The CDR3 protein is CASSHRDRVKNIQYF. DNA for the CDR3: TGTGCCAGCAGTCACCGGGACAGGGTAAAAAACATTCAGTACTTC.

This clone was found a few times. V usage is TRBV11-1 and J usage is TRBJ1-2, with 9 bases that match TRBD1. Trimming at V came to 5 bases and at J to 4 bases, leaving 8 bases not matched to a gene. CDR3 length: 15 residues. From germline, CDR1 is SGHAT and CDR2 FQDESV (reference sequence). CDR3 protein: CASSRRGTGTYGYTF. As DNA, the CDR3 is TGTGCCAGCAGCCGCCGAGGGACAGGGACCTATGGCTACACCTTC.

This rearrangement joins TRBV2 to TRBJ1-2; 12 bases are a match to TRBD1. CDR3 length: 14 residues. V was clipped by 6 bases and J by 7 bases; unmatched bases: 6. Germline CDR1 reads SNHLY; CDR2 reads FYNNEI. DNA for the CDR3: TGTGCCAGCAGCCCCATGGGACAGGGGGCTGGCTACACCTTC. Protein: CASSPMGQGAGYTF.

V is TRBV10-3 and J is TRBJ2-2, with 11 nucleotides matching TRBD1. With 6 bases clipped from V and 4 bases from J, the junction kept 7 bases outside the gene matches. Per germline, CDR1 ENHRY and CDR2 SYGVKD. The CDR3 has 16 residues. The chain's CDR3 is CAISPGQGVPTGELFF. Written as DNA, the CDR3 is TGTGCCATCAGCCCGGGACAGGGGGTGCCCACCGGGGAGCTGTTTTTT.

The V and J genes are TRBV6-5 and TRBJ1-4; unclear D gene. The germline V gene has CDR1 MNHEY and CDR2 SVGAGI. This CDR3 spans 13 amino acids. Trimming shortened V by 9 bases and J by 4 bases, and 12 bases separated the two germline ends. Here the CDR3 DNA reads TGTGCCAGTAGTAGAAGGCTTAATGAAAAACTGTTTTTT. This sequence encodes CASSRRLNEKLFF.

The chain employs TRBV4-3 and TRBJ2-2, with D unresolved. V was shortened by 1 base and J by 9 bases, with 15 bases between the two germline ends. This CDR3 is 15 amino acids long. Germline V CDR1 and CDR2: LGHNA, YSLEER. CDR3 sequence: CASSQVASGIWELFF. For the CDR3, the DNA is TGCGCCAGCAGCCAAGTCGCTTCGGGCATCTGGGAGCTGTTTTTT.

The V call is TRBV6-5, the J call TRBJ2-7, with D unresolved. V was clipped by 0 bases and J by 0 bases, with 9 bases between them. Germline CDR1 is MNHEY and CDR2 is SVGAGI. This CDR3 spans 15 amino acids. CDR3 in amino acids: CASSYSAGSSYEQYF. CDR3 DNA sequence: TGTGCCAGCAGTTACTCGGCCGGTAGCTCCTACGAGCAGTACTTC.

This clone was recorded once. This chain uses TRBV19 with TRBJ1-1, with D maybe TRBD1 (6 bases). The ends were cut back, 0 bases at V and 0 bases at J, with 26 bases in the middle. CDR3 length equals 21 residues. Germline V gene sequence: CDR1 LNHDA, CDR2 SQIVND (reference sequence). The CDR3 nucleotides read TGTGCCAGTAGTATAGATTCTTTCTTATCTACAGGGAGGGGGATGAACACTGAAGCTTTCTTT. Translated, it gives CASSIDSFLSTGRGMNTEAFF.

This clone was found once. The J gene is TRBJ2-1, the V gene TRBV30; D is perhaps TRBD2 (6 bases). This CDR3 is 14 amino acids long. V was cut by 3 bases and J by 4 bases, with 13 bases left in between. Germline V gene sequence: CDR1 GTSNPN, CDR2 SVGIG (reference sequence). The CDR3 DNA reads TGTGCCTGGAGCCATAGGGGACTTTACAATGAGCAGTTCTTC. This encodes CAWSHRGLYNEQFF.

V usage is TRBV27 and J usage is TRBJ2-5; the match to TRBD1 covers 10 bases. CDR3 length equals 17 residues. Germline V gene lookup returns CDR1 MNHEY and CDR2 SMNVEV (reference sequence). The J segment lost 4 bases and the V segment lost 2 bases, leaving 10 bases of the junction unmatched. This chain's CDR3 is CASSLRGWDRGVETQYF. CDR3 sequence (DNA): TGTGCCAGCAGTTTAAGGGGTTGGGACAGGGGTGTAGAGACCCAGTACTTC.

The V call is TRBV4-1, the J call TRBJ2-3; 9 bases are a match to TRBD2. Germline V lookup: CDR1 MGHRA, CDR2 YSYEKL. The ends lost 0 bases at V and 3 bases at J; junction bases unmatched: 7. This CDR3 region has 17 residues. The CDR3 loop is CASSQERGSGGTDTQYF. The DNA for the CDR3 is TGCGCCAGCAGCCAAGAACGGGGTAGCGGGGGTACAGATACGCAGTATTTT.

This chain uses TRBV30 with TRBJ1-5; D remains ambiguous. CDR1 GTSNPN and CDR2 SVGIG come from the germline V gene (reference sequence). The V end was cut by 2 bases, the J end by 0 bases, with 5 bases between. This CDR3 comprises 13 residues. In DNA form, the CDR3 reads TGTGCCTGGAGTATGGATAGCAATCAGCCCCAGCATTTT. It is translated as CAWSMDSNQPQHF.

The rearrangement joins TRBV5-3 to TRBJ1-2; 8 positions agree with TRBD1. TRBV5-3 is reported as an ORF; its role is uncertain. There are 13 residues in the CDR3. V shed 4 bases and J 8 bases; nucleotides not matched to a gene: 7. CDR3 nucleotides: TGTGCCAGAAGCAAGGACAGGGCGAGAGGCTACACCTTC. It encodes CARSKDRARGYTF.

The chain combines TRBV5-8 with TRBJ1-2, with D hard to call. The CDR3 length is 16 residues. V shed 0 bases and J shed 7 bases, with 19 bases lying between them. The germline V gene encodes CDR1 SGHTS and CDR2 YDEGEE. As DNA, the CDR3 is TGTGCCAGCAGCTTGGTAAATCGGGTGGCCTATTTTGGCTACACCTTC. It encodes CASSLVNRVAYFGYTF.

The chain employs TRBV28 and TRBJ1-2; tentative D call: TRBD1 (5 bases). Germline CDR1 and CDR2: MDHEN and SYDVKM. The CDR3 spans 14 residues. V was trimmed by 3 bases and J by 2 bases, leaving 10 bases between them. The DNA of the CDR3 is TGTGCCAGCAGTTTGGGGCAGACCAACTATGGCTACACCTTC. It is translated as CASSLGQTNYGYTF.

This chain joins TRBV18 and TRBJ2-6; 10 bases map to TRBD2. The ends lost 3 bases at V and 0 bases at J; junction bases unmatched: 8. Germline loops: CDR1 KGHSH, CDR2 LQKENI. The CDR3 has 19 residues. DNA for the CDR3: TGTGCCAGCTCACCGGGTCCTAGCGGGAGTATCTCTGGGGCCAACGTCCTGACTTTC. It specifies CASSPGPSGSISGANVLTF.

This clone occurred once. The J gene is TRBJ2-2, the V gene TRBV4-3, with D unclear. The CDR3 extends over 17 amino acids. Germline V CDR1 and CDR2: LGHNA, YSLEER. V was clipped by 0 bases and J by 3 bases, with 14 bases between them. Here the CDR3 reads CASSQEMFVAYTGELFF. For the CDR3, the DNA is TGCGCCAGCAGCCAAGAGATGTTCGTAGCATACACCGGGGAGCTGTTTTTT.

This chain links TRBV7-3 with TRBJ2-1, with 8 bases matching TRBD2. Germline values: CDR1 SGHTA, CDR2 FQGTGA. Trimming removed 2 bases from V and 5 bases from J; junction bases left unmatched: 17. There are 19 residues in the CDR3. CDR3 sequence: CASSLFPAAGAYGDNEQFF. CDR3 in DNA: TGTGCCAGCAGCTTATTCCCGGCAGCGGGAGCGTACGGAGACAATGAGCAGTTCTTC.

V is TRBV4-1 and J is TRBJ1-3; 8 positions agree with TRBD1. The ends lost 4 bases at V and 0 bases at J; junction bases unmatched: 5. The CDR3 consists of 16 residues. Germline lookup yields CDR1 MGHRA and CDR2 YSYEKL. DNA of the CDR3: TGCGCCAGCAGCCTCGGACAGGGTCCCTCTGGAAACACCATATATTTT. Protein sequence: CASSLGQGPSGNTIYF.

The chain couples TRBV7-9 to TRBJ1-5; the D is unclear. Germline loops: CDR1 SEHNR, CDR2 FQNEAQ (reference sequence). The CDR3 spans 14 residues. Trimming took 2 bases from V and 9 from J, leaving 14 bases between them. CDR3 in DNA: TGTGCCAGCAGCTTACGGGAGGACGGCGGGCCCCAGCATTTT. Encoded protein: CASSLREDGGPQHF.

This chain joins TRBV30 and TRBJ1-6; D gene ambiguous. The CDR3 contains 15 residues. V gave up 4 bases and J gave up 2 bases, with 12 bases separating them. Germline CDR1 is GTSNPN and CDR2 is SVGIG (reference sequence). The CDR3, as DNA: TGTGCCTGGACTGTCCCGGATACCTATAATTCACCCCTCCACTTT. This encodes CAWTVPDTYNSPLHF.